This T cell receptor (beta chain) comes out of a study of cytotoxic CD8 clonotypes in ibrutinib-treated CLL. Study-level background: Response was recorded as partial in about 24 patients and complete in 2; at median approximately 65 months, roughly 14 remained remitted and approximately 12 had progressed. The samples contained 255,043 productive templates on average. They also contained an average of approximately 100,000 productive rearrangements.

In regard to this clone: What it binds is unknown.

Notes on the study in general: Public clonotypes occurred uncommonly; on treatment, they contracted or remained stable. Baseline levels of clonality went above those of age-matched healthy donors and moved with circulating CD8+ T-cell counts.

Clones were read by immunoSEQ multiplex PCR, and TCRdb kept only the in-frame ones, dropping some. The sample has some 84,000 clones, more than 70% seen once. The CDR3 is made up of 14 amino acids. Trimming removed 5 bases from V and 6 bases from J, with 16 bases in between. Per germline, CDR1 SGHTA and CDR2 FQGNSA. The sequencing here drew on PBMCs, taken before ibrutinib treatment. This TCR derives from a human donor with chronic lymphocytic leukemia. The V gene is TRBV7-2, the J gene TRBJ1-1, with D tentatively TRBD1 (5 bases). The CDR3 is CASSPREGRAEAFF. In DNA form, the CDR3 reads TGTGCCAGCAGCCCCCGGGAGGGGCGGGCTGAAGCTTTCTTT.